One and the same sample provided the 25 T cell receptor beta chains below, sequenced in a study of graft-versus-host responses after intestinal transplantation. The antigens of these receptors remain unknown. The method was immunoSEQ multiplex PCR; TCRdb's version includes in-frame clones alone and lacks a portion of them. The table records approximately 120,000 clones, 90% to 95% of them present only once. Sequences were derived from unstimulated CD4+ T cells sorted from spleen or lymph node cells, sampled before intestinal transplant. The receptors stem from a human donor who received an intestinal transplant.

The chain employs TRBV6-5 and TRBJ1-2, with 7 bases aligning to TRBD1. Germline V gene lookup returns CDR1 MNHEY and CDR2 SVGAGI. Trimming removed 6 bases from V and 10 bases from J; junction bases left unmatched: 11. The CDR3 contains 13 residues. CDR3 DNA sequence: TGTGCCAGCAGATCCGGGACAGACCGTTTCTACACCTTC. Translation gives CASRSGTDRFYTF.

The V gene is TRBV10-2, the J gene TRBJ2-5; possible D gene TRBD1, 5 bases. This CDR3 comprises 13 residues. The germline gives CDR1 WSHSY, CDR2 SAAADI. V was trimmed by 5 bases and J by 2 bases, leaving 9 bases between them. The CDR3 DNA is TGCGCCAGCAGTTCACAGGTACAAGAGACCCAGTACTTC. This encodes CASSSQVQETQYF.

V usage is TRBV6-1 and J usage is TRBJ2-2, with D possibly being TRBD2 (5 bases). The CDR3 covers 15 residues. Trimming took 7 bases from V and 0 from J, leaving 12 bases between them. The germline V gene encodes CDR1 MNHNS and CDR2 SASEGT. CDR3 in DNA: TGTGCCAGCATCCAAGGAGGATCGAACACCGGGGAGCTGTTTTTT. Amino acids: CASIQGGSNTGELFF.

The rearrangement uses TRBV7-9 and TRBJ1-6, with D unresolved. Germline lookup yields CDR1 SEHNR and CDR2 FQNEAQ (reference sequence). Deletions cut 5 bases from V and 8 bases from J, with 10 bases between. This CDR3 region has 13 residues. CDR3 nucleotides: TGTGCCAGCAGCGCCCGGTTGGATTCACCCCTCCACTTT. Translation gives CASSARLDSPLHF. The variable domain in full, completed from reference TRBV7-9 and TRBJ1-6, reads DTGVSQNPRHKITKRGQNVTFRCDPISEHNRLYWYRQTLGQGPEFLTYFQNEAQLEKSRLLSDRFSAERPKGSFSTLEIQRTEQGDSAMYLCASSARLDSPLHFGNGTRLTVT.

The chain uses TRBV4-1 and TRBJ2-1, with a tentative D call TRBD1 (5 bases). The V gene lost 4 bases and the J gene lost 1 base, with 17 bases spanning the gap. This CDR3 contains 17 residues. Germline CDR1 reads MGHRA; CDR2 reads YSYEKL. Here the CDR3 DNA reads TGCGCCAGCAGCCTGGCCAGGGTCGCAGGATCCTACAATGAGCAGTTCTTC. Translated, it gives CASSLARVAGSYNEQFF.

The chain recombines TRBV21-1 with TRBJ2-5; the table's TRBD1 call for D was not verified on the DNA. TRBV21-1 corresponds to a pseudogene. CDR3 length: 15 residues. CDR3 in DNA: TGTGCCAGCAGCGCCCAGCCGACAGGGAGGGAGACCCAGTACTTC. Translated, it gives CASSAQPTGRETQYF.

The chain's CDR3 is CASSPGRGRYTF. CDR3 DNA sequence: TGTGCCAGCAGCCCGGGCCGAGGTCGGTACACCTTC. This chain joins TRBV7-8 and TRBJ1-2; D uncertain. The CDR3 loop spans 12 amino acids. Germline-derived CDR1 and CDR2 are SGHVS and FQNEAQ. V lost 5 bases to trimming and J lost 11 bases, with 15 bases between them.

This clone appeared a single time. The chain joins TRBV27 to TRBJ1-2; D gene unclear. The V gene lost 5 bases and the J gene lost 4 bases, with 14 bases spanning the gap. In germline, CDR1 is MNHEY, CDR2 SMNVEV (reference sequence). This CDR3 is built from 14 residues. Here the CDR3 DNA reads TGTGCCAGCAGTGCGGGCAGACCCAGCTATGGCTACACCTTC. Amino acid sequence: CASSAGRPSYGYTF.

This chain joins TRBV27 and TRBJ2-7, with 12 nucleotides matching TRBD2. V dropped 5 bases and J dropped 4; count of bases not matched to a gene: 6. The germline gives CDR1 MNHEY, CDR2 SMNVEV (reference sequence). This CDR3 spans 15 amino acids. CDR3 amino acids: CASSGLAGGEYEQYF. As DNA, the CDR3 is TGTGCCAGCAGTGGGCTAGCGGGGGGGGAATACGAGCAGTACTTC.

The J gene is TRBJ2-2, the V gene TRBV5-8; possible D gene TRBD1, 5 bases. The CDR3 runs to 16 residues. V gave up 2 bases and J gave up 4 bases, with 15 bases separating them. Germline V CDR1 and CDR2: SGHTS, YDEGEE. The CDR3 protein is CASSLWKGAGTGELFF. The CDR3, as DNA: TGTGCCAGCAGCTTATGGAAAGGGGCCGGCACCGGGGAGCTGTTTTTT.

The rearrangement uses TRBV6-1 and TRBJ1-5; 7 positions match TRBD1. V dropped 6 bases and J dropped 9; count of bases not matched to a gene: 8. This CDR3 region has 13 residues. Germline-derived CDR1 and CDR2 are MNHNS and SASEGT. The CDR3 bases are TGTGCCAGCAGGCCAACAGGGGTCAGGCCCCAGCATTTT. It yields the protein CASRPTGVRPQHF.

This chain links TRBV18 with TRBJ1-1; D not resolved. Germline-derived CDR1 and CDR2 are KGHSH and LQKENI. The CDR3 has 13 amino acids. With 3 bases removed from V and 1 base from J, the gap between germline ends came to 6 bases. The CDR3 nucleotides are TGTGCCAGCTCACCTGGTGAGAACACTGAAGCTTTCTTT. Protein product: CASSPGENTEAFF.

V gene TRBV27 combines with J gene TRBJ1-6; 7 positions match TRBD1. V shed 5 bases, J shed 0 bases, and the junction held 1 base outside the gene matches. Germline V CDR1 and CDR2: MNHEY, SMNVEV (reference sequence). The CDR3 length is 15 residues. The CDR3 reads CASSQGGSYNSPLHF. Written as DNA, the CDR3 is TGTGCCAGCAGTCAGGGGGGCTCCTATAATTCACCCCTCCACTTT.

The chain employs TRBV5-4 and TRBJ2-3; 8 nucleotides align to TRBD2. The CDR3 is 14 residues long. Per the germline V gene, CDR1 is SGHNT and CDR2 is YYREEE (reference sequence). The V gene end was trimmed by 2 bases and the J gene end by 5 bases; junction bases not matched to a gene: 4. The CDR3 nucleotides are TGTGCCAGCAGCTTCGCGGGGGGTGTAGATACGCAGTATTTT. Protein: CASSFAGGVDTQYF.

J is TRBJ2-2 and V is TRBV18; 9 bases map to TRBD2. Germline V gene sequence: CDR1 KGHSH, CDR2 LQKENI. CDR3 length: 15 amino acids. V was pared by 3 bases and J by 4 bases, with 3 bases of the junction left unmatched. CDR3 sequence reads: CASSPLTSGTGELFF. In DNA, the CDR3 is TGTGCCAGCTCACCCTTGACTAGCGGCACCGGGGAGCTGTTTTTT.

The V and J genes are TRBV12-5 and TRBJ1-1, with a tentative D call TRBD1 (6 bases). In germline, CDR1 is LGHNT, CDR2 FRNRAP. Trimming stripped 4 bases from V and 3 bases from J, with 12 bases between. CDR3 length: 14 amino acids. The CDR3 bases are TGTGCTAGTGGTTCGAGAGCAGGGGACACTGAAGCTTTCTTT. Translation: CASGSRAGDTEAFF.

V usage is TRBV6-1 and J usage is TRBJ1-5; D unclear. The CDR3 length is 14 residues. V gave up 5 bases and J gave up 1 base, with 9 bases separating them. The germline gives CDR1 MNHNS, CDR2 SASEGT. CDR3 coding DNA: TGTGCCAGCAGTCCCAGCATCAGCAATCAGCCCCAGCATTTT. Protein: CASSPSISNQPQHF.

This chain links TRBV11-2 with TRBJ2-1, with 7 bases fitting TRBD1. Trimming at V came to 5 bases and at J to 5 bases, leaving 6 bases not matched to a gene. Per the germline V gene, CDR1 is SGHAT and CDR2 is FQNNGV. This CDR3 is built from 14 residues. CDR3 loop: CASSRDRANNEQFF. The CDR3 DNA follows: TGTGCCAGCAGCCGAGACAGGGCCAACAATGAGCAGTTCTTC. The full variable domain, completed using reference TRBV11-2 and TRBJ2-1, is EAGVAQSPRYKIIEKRQSVAFWCNPISGHATLYWYQQILGQGPKLLIQFQNNGVVDDSQLPKDRFSAERLKGVDSTLKIQPAKLEDSAVYLCASSRDRANNEQFFGPGTRLTVL.

The chain joins TRBV4-2 to TRBJ2-7; 7 nucleotides align to TRBD1. Trimming at V came to 4 bases and at J to 2 bases, leaving 11 bases not matched to a gene. This CDR3 spans 16 amino acids. Germline CDR1 reads LGHNA; CDR2 reads YNFKEQ. The CDR3 is CASSPSTGPLTYEQYF. The CDR3 nucleotides read TGTGCCAGCAGCCCTTCGACAGGGCCTCTAACCTACGAGCAGTACTTC.

The gene calls are TRBV5-1 and TRBJ2-1; the D gene is possibly TRBD1 (5 bases). Germline CDR1 and CDR2: SGHRS and YFSETQ. With 6 bases removed from V and 4 bases from J, the gap between germline ends came to 17 bases. This CDR3 has 15 residues. The CDR3 DNA follows: TGCGCCAGCACGACCAGGGCCCAACCTTACAATGAGCAGTTCTTC. Amino acid sequence: CASTTRAQPYNEQFF.

This chain joins TRBV5-6 and TRBJ1-1, with TRBD1 as a possible D gene (5 bases). The CDR3 sequence is 14 residues long. Germline V gene data show CDR1 as SGHDT and CDR2 as YYEEEE. V was shortened by 0 bases and J by 11 bases, with 17 bases between the two germline ends. The CDR3 here is CASSLVAGGNGAFF. In DNA form, the CDR3 reads TGTGCCAGCAGCTTGGTTGCCGGGGGAAACGGGGCTTTCTTT.

The chain uses TRBV9 and TRBJ2-1, with D perhaps TRBD1 or TRBD2 (6 bases each). The CDR3 is 17 residues long. Between the trimmed V and J ends, which lost 0 bases and 0 bases, there was a span of 13 bases. The germline gives CDR1 SGDLS, CDR2 YYNGEE. CDR3 in DNA: TGTGCCAGCAGCGTAGGAACCCGGGGGCCCTCCTACAATGAGCAGTTCTTC. Translating it yields CASSVGTRGPSYNEQFF.

The V and J genes are TRBV5-3 and TRBJ1-1, with TRBD1 as a possible D gene (5 bases). TRBV5-3 has ORF status, its function being uncertain. V lost 5 bases, J lost 4 bases, and 12 bases lay in between. CDR3 length: 13 amino acids. This CDR3 reads CARSHRQGTEAFF. The CDR3 coding sequence is TGTGCCAGAAGTCACCGGCAGGGCACTGAAGCTTTCTTT.

This chain uses TRBV12-5 with TRBJ2-3; D not resolved. Germline CDR1 is LGHNT and CDR2 is FRNRAP. Deletions cut 0 bases from V and 0 bases from J, with 4 bases between. The CDR3 contains 14 residues. The DNA for the CDR3 is TGTGCTAGTGGTTTGGTAGGAAGCACAGATACGCAGTATTTT. This encodes CASGLVGSTDTQYF.

The V and J genes are TRBV7-2 and TRBJ1-2; TRBD1 is a possible D gene (5 bases). The CDR3 consists of 15 residues. Trimming cost V 0 bases and J 3 bases, with 11 bases left between them. Germline loops: CDR1 SGHTA, CDR2 FQGNSA. CDR3: CASSLAGRRYYGYTF. The CDR3 bases are TGTGCCAGCAGCTTAGCGGGGCGACGGTACTATGGCTACACCTTC.